A selection of T cell receptor beta chains follows, all from one sample in a study of blood T cell repertoires in COVID-19. Clones were read by immunoSEQ multiplex PCR, and TCRdb kept only the in-frame ones, dropping some. The sample has about 140,000 clones; about three quarters are singletons. The sequenced sample consisted of peripheral blood. The receptors stem from a man in his fifties or sixties with acute or convalescent COVID-19. CDR3s include the opening cysteine and the closing phenylalanine or tryptophan. The order of the fields is D gene, J gene, V gene, CDR3 protein. The D gene is left open where the match is weak.

D: -
J: TRBJ2-1
V: TRBV25-1
CDR3: CASSELEGSEQFF

D: -
J: TRBJ2-1
V: TRBV5-1
CDR3: CASSATNPPNEQFF

D: -
J: TRBJ1-6
V: TRBV2
CDR3: CASSEGRINSPLHF

D: TRBD2
J: TRBJ2-5
V: TRBV11-2
CDR3: CASSSLAGGRETQYF

D: TRBD1
J: TRBJ2-6
V: TRBV7-3
CDR3: CASSPTGGSSGANVLTF

D: TRBD1
J: TRBJ1-2
V: TRBV30
CDR3: CAWSPTGGNYGYTF

D: -
J: TRBJ2-7
V: TRBV14
CDR3: CASSQSQGLSYEQYF

D: TRBD1
J: TRBJ2-5
V: TRBV29-1
CDR3: CSVRLQGVETQYF

D: -
J: TRBJ1-5
V: TRBV7-9
CDR3: CASSLGGDSNQPQHF

D: -
J: TRBJ2-5
V: TRBV6-5
CDR3: CASSYSVEPSQETQYF

D: TRBD1
J: TRBJ1-6
V: TRBV6-5
CDR3: CASSLDREDNSPLHF

D: TRBD1
J: TRBJ2-5
V: TRBV4-2
CDR3: CASSQGQGETQYF

D: -
J: TRBJ2-1
V: TRBV5-1
CDR3: CASSPLAGNEQFF

D: TRBD1
J: TRBJ2-1
V: TRBV19
CDR3: CASRPTRDRGTSVQFF

D: -
J: TRBJ1-1
V: TRBV2
CDR3: CASSEYWTEAFF

D: -
J: TRBJ2-3
V: TRBV18
CDR3: CASSPDSFTDTQYF

D: -
J: TRBJ2-5
V: TRBV6-5
CDR3: CASRRGQETQYF

D: TRBD1
J: TRBJ2-1
V: TRBV29-1
CDR3: CSVETTGGYNEQFF

D: -
J: TRBJ2-1
V: TRBV5-1
CDR3: CASGDLLGSNEQFF

D: TRBD1
J: TRBJ2-4
V: TRBV6-1
CDR3: CASSEMDRVENIQYF

D: TRBD1
J: TRBJ2-1
V: TRBV11-3
CDR3: CASSSTGDGEQFF

D: -
J: TRBJ1-2
V: TRBV28
CDR3: CASSLPRAYGYTF

D: -
J: TRBJ1-1
V: TRBV19
CDR3: CASSIGLGNTEAFF

D: TRBD1
J: TRBJ2-2
V: TRBV9
CDR3: CASSPLGQGYTGELFF

D: -
J: TRBJ1-2
V: TRBV15
CDR3: CATSRVQYGYTF

D: -
J: TRBJ1-2
V: TRBV6-5
CDR3: CASSKGGAGYTF

D: TRBD1
J: TRBJ2-1
V: TRBV9
CDR3: CASSVGRQGPYNEQFF

D: TRBD1
J: TRBJ1-5
V: TRBV11-3
CDR3: CASTLVRAQGAKQPQHF

D: TRBD2
J: TRBJ2-5
V: TRBV5-6
CDR3: CASSLVASGGEVGETQYF